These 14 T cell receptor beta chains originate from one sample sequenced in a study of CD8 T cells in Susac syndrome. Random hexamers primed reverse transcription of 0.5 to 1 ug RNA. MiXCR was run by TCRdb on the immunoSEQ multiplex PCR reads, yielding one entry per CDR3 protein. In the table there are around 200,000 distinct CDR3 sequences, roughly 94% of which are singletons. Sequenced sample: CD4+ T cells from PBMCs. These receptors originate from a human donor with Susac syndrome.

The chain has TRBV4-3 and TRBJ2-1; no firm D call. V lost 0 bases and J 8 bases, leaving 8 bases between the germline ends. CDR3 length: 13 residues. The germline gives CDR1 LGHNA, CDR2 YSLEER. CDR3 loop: CASSQEHTDEQFF. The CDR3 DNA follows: TGCGCCAGCAGCCAAGAGCACACGGATGAGCAGTTCTTC.

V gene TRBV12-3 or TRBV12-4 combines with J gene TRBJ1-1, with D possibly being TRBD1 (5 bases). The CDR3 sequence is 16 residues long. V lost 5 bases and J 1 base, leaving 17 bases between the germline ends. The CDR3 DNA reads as TGTGCCAGCAGTACCCACGGGGGTAGGGAGAACACTGAAGCTTTCTTT. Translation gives CASSTHGGRENTEAFF.

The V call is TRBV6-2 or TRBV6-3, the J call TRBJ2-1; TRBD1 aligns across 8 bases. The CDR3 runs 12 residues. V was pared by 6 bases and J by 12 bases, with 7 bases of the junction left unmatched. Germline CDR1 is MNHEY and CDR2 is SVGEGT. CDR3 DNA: TGTGCCAGCAGGCCCGACAGGGGAAGGCAGTTCTTC. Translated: CASRPDRGRQFF.

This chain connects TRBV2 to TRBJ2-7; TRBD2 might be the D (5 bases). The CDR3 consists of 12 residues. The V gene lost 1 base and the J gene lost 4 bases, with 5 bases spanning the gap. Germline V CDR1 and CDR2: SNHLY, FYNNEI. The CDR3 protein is CASSEGRYEQYF. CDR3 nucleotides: TGTGCCAGCAGTGAAGGGAGGTACGAGCAGTACTTC.

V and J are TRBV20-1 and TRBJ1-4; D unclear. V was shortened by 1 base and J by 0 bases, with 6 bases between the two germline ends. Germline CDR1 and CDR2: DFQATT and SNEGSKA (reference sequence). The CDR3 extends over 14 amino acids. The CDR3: CSARVATTNEKLFF. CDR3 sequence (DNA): TGCAGTGCTAGAGTTGCTACAACTAATGAAAAACTGTTTTTT.

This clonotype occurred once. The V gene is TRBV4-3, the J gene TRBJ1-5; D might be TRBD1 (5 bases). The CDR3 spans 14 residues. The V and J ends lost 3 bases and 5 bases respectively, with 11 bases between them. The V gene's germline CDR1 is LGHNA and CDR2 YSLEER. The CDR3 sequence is CASSQDTQYQPQHF. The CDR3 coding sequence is TGCGCCAGCAGCCAGGACACCCAATATCAGCCCCAGCATTTT.

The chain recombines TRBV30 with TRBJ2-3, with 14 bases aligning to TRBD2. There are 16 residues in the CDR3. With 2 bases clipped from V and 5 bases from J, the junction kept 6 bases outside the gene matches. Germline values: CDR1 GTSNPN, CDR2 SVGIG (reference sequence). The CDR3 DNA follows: TGTGCCTGGAGTCCCGGACTAGCGGGAGGAGAAGATACGCAGTATTTT. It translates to CAWSPGLAGGEDTQYF. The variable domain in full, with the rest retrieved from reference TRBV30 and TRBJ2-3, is SQTIHQWPATLVQPVGSPLSLECTVEGTSNPNLYWYRQAAGRGLQLLFYSVGIGQISSEVPQNLSASRPQDRQFILSSKKLLLSDSGFYLCAWSPGLAGGEDTQYFGPGTRLTVL.

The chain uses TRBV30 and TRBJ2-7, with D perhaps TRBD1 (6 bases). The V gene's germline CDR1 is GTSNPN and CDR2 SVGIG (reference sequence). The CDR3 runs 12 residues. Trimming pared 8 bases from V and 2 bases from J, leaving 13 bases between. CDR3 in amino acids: CALRTATYEQYF. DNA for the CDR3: TGTGCCCTCCGGACAGCCACCTACGAGCAGTACTTC.

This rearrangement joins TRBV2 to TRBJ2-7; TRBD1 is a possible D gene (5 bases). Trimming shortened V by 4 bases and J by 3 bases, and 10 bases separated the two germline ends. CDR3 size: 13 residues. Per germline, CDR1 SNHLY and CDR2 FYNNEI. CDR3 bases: TGTGCCAGCAGTGGGGGCCTCCGCTACGAGCAGTACTTC. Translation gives CASSGGLRYEQYF.

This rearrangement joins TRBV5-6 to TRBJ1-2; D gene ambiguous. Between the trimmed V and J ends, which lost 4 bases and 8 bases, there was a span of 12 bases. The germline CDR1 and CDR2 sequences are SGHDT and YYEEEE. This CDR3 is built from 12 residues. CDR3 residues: CASSPRRGGYTF. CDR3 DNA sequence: TGTGCCAGCAGCCCCCGACGTGGAGGCTACACCTTC.

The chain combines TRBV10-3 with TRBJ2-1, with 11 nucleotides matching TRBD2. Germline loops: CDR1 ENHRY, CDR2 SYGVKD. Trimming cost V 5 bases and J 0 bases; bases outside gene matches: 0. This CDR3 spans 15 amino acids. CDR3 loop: CAISTSGSSYNEQFF. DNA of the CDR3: TGTGCCATCAGTACTAGCGGGAGCTCCTACAATGAGCAGTTCTTC.

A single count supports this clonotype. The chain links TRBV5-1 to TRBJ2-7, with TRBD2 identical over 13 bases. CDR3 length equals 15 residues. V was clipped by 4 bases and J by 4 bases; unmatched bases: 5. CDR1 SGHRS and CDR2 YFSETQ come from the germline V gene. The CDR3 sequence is CASSEKTSGRYEQYF. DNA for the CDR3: TGCGCCAGCAGCGAAAAGACTAGCGGGAGGTACGAGCAGTACTTC.

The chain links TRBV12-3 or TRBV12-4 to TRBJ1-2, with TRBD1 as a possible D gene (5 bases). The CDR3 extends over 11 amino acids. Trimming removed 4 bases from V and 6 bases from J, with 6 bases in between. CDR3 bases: TGTGCCAGCAGTTCCAGGGATGGCTACACCTTC. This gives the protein CASSSRDGYTF.

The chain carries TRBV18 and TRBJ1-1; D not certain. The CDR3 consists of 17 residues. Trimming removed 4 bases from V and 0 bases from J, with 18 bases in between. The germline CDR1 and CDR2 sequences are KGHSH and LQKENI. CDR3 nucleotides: TGTGCCAGCTCACAACGTCCCCAGACTATTATGAACACTGAAGCTTTCTTT. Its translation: CASSQRPQTIMNTEAFF.